The 6 T cell receptor beta chains reported below all come from one sample, sequenced in a study of cytotoxic CD8 clonotypes in ibrutinib-treated CLL. Assay used: immunoSEQ multiplex PCR; TCRdb lists only in-frame clones, some missing. This repertoire shows more than 35,000 clones, 65% to 75% found once; its top ten account for roughly a sixth. The sequencing here drew on PBMCs, taken at disease progression, from a patient treated with ibrutinib. These receptors originate from a human donor with chronic lymphocytic leukemia.

J is TRBJ2-3 and V is TRBV6-4; TRBD2 matches at 11 bases. CDR3 length: 15 amino acids. V lost 3 bases and J lost 1; bases outside the gene matches: 0. Germline CDR1 reads MRHNA; CDR2 reads SNTAGT. The CDR3 reads CASSETSGGTDTQYF. CDR3 in DNA: TGTGCCAGCAGTGAGACTAGCGGGGGCACAGATACGCAGTATTTT.

The chain recombines TRBV6-1 with TRBJ2-3; no clear D. The CDR3 runs to 13 residues. Trimming removed 4 bases from V and 6 bases from J, with 11 bases in between. Germline V gene sequence: CDR1 MNHNS, CDR2 SASEGT. The chain's CDR3 is CASSAAELDTQYF. CDR3 nucleotides: TGTGCCAGCAGTGCCGCCGAACTCGATACGCAGTATTTT.

This clone showed up just once. V is TRBV27 and J is TRBJ1-4, with D possibly being TRBD1 (5 bases). The CDR3 contains 18 residues. Per the germline V gene, CDR1 is MNHEY and CDR2 is SMNVEV (reference sequence). V dropped 0 bases and J dropped 3 bases, with 17 bases sitting between them. For the CDR3, the DNA is TGTGCCAGCAGTTTATCGAGGACTGCCGGGGGTCCTAATGAAAAACTGTTTTTT. Its translation: CASSLSRTAGGPNEKLFF. Full variable domain (outside the CDR3, taken from reference TRBV27 and TRBJ1-4): EAQVTQNPRYLITVTGKKLTVTCSQNMNHEYMSWYRQDPGLGLRQIYYSMNVEVTDKGDVPEGYKVSRKEKRNFPLILESPSPNQTSLYFCASSLSRTAGGPNEKLFFGSGTQLSVL.

In the case of this clone: The identical CDR3 is also encoded by other nucleotide sequences in the sample. The chain couples TRBV2 to TRBJ2-5, with TRBD2 matching over 9 bases. Germline V gene data show CDR1 as SNHLY and CDR2 as FYNNEI. CDR3 length equals 16 residues. V shed 3 bases, J shed 1 base, and the junction held 6 bases outside the gene matches. The CDR3 bases are TGTGCCAGCAGTGAGGGGCGGGGGGGCCGCCAAGAGACCCAGTACTTC. It codes for CASSEGRGGRQETQYF.

This sequence joins TRBV19 and TRBJ1-5, with a weak D call TRBD1 (6 bases). Trimming pared 5 bases from V and 4 bases from J, leaving 12 bases between. CDR1 is LNHDA, CDR2 SQIVND, per germline (reference sequence). This CDR3 comprises 14 residues. CDR3 sequence (DNA): TGTGCCAGTAGTGGCCGGGACAAAAATCAGCCCCAGCATTTT. This gives the protein CASSGRDKNQPQHF.

This clone was counted a single time. This chain connects TRBV9 to TRBJ2-3; 7 bases agree with TRBD1. Germline assignment: CDR1 SGDLS and CDR2 YYNGEE. This CDR3 has 15 amino acids. Losses at the gene ends were 0 bases for V and 4 bases for J; bases not matched to a gene: 5. The CDR3 nucleotides are TGTGCCAGCAGCGTAGAACAGGGGCGGGCAGATACGCAGTATTTT. Amino acid sequence: CASSVEQGRADTQYF.